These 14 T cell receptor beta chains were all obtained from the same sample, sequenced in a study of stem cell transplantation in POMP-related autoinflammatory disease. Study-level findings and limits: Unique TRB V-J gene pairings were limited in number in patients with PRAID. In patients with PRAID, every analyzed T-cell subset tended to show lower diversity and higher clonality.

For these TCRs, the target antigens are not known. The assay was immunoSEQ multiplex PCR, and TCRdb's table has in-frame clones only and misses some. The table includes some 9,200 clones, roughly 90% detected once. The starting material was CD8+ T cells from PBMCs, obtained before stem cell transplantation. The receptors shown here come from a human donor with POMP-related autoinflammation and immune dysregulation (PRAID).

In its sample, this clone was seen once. CDR3 region: CASSFLAGGALYNEQFF. CDR3 sequence (DNA): TGTGCCAGCAGTTTTTTGGCGGGAGGGGCCCTCTACAATGAGCAGTTCTTC. The genes are TRBV27 and TRBJ2-1; 9 bases line up with TRBD2. The CDR3 extends over 17 amino acids. Germline V gene data show CDR1 as MNHEY and CDR2 as SMNVEV (reference sequence). With 3 bases clipped from V and 3 bases from J, the junction kept 9 bases outside the gene matches.

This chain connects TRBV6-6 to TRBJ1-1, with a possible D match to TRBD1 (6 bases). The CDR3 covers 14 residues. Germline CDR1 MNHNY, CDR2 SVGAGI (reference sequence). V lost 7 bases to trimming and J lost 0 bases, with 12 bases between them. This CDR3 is CASTVDSLNTEAFF. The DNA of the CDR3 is TGTGCCAGCACCGTGGACAGTTTGAACACTGAAGCTTTCTTT.

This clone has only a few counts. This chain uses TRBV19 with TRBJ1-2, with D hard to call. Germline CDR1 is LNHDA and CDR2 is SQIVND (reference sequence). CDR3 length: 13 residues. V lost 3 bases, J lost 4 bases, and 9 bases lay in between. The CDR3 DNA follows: TGTGCCAGTAGTATTGGCAGAGCCTATGGCTACACCTTC. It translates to CASSIGRAYGYTF.

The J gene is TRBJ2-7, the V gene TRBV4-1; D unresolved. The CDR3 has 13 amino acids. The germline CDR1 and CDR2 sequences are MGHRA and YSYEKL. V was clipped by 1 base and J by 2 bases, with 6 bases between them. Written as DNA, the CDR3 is TGCGCCAGCAGCCAAGCGGCCACCTACGAGCAGTACTTC. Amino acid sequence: CASSQAATYEQYF.

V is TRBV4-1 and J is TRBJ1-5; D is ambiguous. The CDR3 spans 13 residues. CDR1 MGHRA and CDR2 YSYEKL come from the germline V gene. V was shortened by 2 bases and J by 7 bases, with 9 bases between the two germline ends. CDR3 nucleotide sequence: TGCGCCAGCAGCCAAATTCTACAGCAGCCCCAGCATTTT. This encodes CASSQILQQPQHF.

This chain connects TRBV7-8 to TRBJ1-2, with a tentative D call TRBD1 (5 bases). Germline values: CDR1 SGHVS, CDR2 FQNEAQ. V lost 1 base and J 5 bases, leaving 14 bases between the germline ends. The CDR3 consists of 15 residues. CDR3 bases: TGTGCCAGCAGCTTAGGCAGGGCGCAGGGTTATGGCTACACCTTC. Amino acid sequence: CASSLGRAQGYGYTF. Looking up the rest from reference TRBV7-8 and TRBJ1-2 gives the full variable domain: GAGVSQSPRYKVAKRGQDVALRCDPISGHVSLFWYQQALGQGPEFLTYFQNEAQLDKSGLPSDRFFAERPEGSVSTLKIQRTQQEDSAVYLCASSLGRAQGYGYTFGSGTRLTVV.

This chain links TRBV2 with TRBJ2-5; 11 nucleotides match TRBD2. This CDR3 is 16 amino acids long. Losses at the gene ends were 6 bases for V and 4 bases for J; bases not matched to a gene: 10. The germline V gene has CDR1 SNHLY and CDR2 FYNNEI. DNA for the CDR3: TGTGCCAGCAGGGACGTTAGCGGGGGGGCCGGAGAGACCCAGTACTTC. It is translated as CASRDVSGGAGETQYF.

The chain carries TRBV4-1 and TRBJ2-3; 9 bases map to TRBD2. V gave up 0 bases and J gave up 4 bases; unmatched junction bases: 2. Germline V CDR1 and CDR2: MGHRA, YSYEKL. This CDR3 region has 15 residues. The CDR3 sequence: CASSQEGTSSDTQYF. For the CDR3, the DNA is TGCGCCAGCAGCCAAGAAGGGACTAGCTCAGATACGCAGTATTTT.

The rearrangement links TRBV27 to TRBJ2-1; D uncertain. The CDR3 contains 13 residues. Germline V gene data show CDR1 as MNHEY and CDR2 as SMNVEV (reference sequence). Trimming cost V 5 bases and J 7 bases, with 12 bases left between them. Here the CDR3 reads CASSSPQGNEQFF. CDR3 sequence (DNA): TGTGCCAGCAGTAGCCCCCAAGGGAATGAGCAGTTCTTC.

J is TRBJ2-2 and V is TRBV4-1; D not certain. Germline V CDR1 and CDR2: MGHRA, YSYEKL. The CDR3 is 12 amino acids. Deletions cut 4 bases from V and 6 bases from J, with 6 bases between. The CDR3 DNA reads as TGCGCCAGCAGCCCCCCATCCGGGGAGCTGTTTTTT. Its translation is CASSPPSGELFF.

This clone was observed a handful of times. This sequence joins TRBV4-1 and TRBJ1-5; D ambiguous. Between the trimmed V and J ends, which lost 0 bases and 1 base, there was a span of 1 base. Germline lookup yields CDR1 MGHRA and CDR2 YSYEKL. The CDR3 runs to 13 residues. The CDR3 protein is CASSQDSNQPQHF. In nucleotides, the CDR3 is TGCGCCAGCAGCCAAGACAGCAATCAGCCCCAGCATTTT.

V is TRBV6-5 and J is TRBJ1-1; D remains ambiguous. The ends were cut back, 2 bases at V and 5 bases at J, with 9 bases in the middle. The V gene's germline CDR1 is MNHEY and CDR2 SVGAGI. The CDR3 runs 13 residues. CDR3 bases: TGTGCCAGCAGTTACGGGTTGTGGACTGAAGCTTTCTTT. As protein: CASSYGLWTEAFF.

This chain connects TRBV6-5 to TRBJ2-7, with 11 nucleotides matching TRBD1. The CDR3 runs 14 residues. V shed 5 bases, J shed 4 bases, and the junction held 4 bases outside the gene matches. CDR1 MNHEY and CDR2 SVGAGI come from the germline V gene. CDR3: CASSTGQGAYEQYF. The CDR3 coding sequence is TGTGCCAGCAGTACCGGACAGGGGGCATACGAGCAGTACTTC.

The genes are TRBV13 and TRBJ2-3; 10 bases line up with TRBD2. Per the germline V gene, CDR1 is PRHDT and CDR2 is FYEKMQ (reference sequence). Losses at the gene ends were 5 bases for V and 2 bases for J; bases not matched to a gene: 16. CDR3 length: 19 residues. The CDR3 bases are TGTGCCAGCAGCCACCGCGACCCTCCTAGCGGGAGTATCACAGATACGCAGTATTTT. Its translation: CASSHRDPPSGSITDTQYF.